This T cell receptor beta chain was obtained from a study of T cell responses to AZD1222 COVID-19 vaccine. Study-wide results and caveats: Compared with day 0, the breadth and depth of the Spike-specific TCR repertoire rose significantly after two doses of AZD1222. Spike-wide vaccine-associated CD4 TCRs dominated at 160-218 and 743-854.

As for this clone: Its antigen is undetermined.

TCRdb keeps only in-frame clones here, not all; method: immunoSEQ multiplex PCR. The sample contains about 120,000 clones, just over 90% of which appear only once. From germline, CDR1 is LGHNA and CDR2 YNFKEQ. The ends lost 4 bases at V and 0 bases at J; junction bases unmatched: 7. This CDR3 comprises 17 residues. The clonotype was recovered from an adult who received the AZD1222 COVID-19 vaccine. This specimen consisted of peripheral blood, obtained 28 days after the second AZD1222 dose. The chain recombines TRBV4-2 with TRBJ2-2, with 8 bases that match TRBD1. CDR3 sequence reads: CASSRLYRGTNTGELFF. The CDR3 DNA reads TGTGCCAGCAGCCGGCTATACAGGGGGACGAACACCGGGGAGCTGTTTTTT.